These 25 T cell receptor beta chains share one sample of origin, sequenced in a study of tissue T cells after allogeneic stem cell transplantation. Generated by immunoSEQ multiplex PCR, the TCRdb table keeps only in-frame clones and is missing some. The sample includes about 2,100 clones, 40% to 55% seen only once; the top ten take around a third. The time point here: mouse harvest day 14 after allogeneic transplant. Each mouse received 10^7 T-cell-depleted marrow cells plus 10^6 splenic CD5+ T cells by tail vein. The sequenced sample consisted of lymph node tissue. All receptors come from a female BALB/c mouse given C57BL/6 T cells with graft-versus-host disease after an allogeneic hematopoietic cell transplant.

In the case of this clone: Genes and germline are mouse. The read comes to an end 1 residue before the CDR3 does, leaving the germline J gene to fill in the end. This chain uses TRBV26 with TRBJ1-4; tentatively, D is TRBD1 (5 bases). The CDR3 extends over 12 amino acids. Looked up from germline, CDR1 is KGHPV and CDR2 is FQNQEV (reference sequence). The V end was cut by 5 bases, the J end by 7 bases, with 8 bases between. Incomplete CDR3 DNA: TGTGCCAGCAGTGGAGGGGTCGAAAGATTATTT. Protein product: CASSGGVERLF. The whole CDR3 reads CASSGGVERLFF. Complete variable domain (other parts from reference TRBV26 and TRBJ1-4): NSKVIQTPRYLVKGQGQKAKMRCIPEKGHPVVFWYQQNKNNEFKFLINFQNQEVLQQIDMTEKRFSAECPSNSPCSLEIQSSEAGDSALYLCASSGGVERLFFGHGTKLSVL.

This clone was picked up a small number of times. Any gene name here is a mouse gene name. The read is 1 residue too short to cover the CDR3 end, so that end is filled in from the germline J gene. The chain combines TRBV26 with TRBJ2-1; D is ambiguous. This CDR3 is built from 13 residues. Per the germline V gene, CDR1 is KGHPV and CDR2 is FQNQEV (reference sequence). V was cut by 6 bases and J by 6 bases, with 12 bases left in between. The sequenced part of the CDR3 DNA is TGTGCCAGCAGCCCTCTTGGTGGTGCTGAGCAGTTC. Residues: CASSPLGGAEQF. The full CDR3 protein reads CASSPLGGAEQFF.

This clone is medium-sized in the sample. The germline and genes are mouse ones. The read comes to an end 1 residue before the CDR3 does, leaving the germline J gene to fill in the end. The chain couples TRBV12-1 to TRBJ1-4, with D unresolved. Trimming stripped 0 bases from V and 1 base from J, with 5 bases between. The germline gives CDR1 SGHSN, CDR2 HYEKVE. This CDR3 contains 14 residues. The DNA read from the CDR3 is TGTGCCAGCTCTCTCCAGGCTTCCAACGAAAGATTATTT. Encoded protein: CASSLQASNERLF. The whole CDR3 region reads CASSLQASNERLFF.

To note about this clone: Genes and germline are mouse. The missing CDR3 end, 1 residue past where the read stops, is filled in from the germline J gene. The chain combines TRBV14 with TRBJ2-1, with 9 bases lining up with TRBD1. V dropped 3 bases and J dropped 7; count of bases not matched to a gene: 2. CDR3 size: 13 residues. Germline CDR1 and CDR2: SGHDT and FRDEAV. The part of the CDR3 DNA that was read is TGTGCCAGCAGTTGGGACAGGGCGGCTGAGCAGTTC. As protein: CASSWDRAAEQF. The CDR3 as a whole reads CASSWDRAAEQFF.

Comment on this clone: The gene names given are mouse names. The CDR3 end falls 1 residue outside the read, so it is completed with the germline J gene. J is TRBJ1-4 and V is TRBV1; D is unclear. Germline loops: CDR1 NSQYPW, CDR2 LRSPGD (reference sequence). The CDR3 has 14 amino acids. V lost 1 base and J lost 0, with 3 bases in between. Here the CDR3 reads CTCSAGFSNERLFF. The part of the CDR3 DNA that was read is TGCACCTGCAGTGCAGGATTTTCCAACGAAAGATTATTT.

About this clone: The genes are named according to mouse. The CDR3 end falls 1 residue outside the read, so it is completed with the germline J gene. This chain connects TRBV26 to TRBJ2-1; no clear D. In germline, CDR1 is KGHPV, CDR2 FQNQEV (reference sequence). This CDR3 is 10 amino acids long. Trimming took 2 bases from V and 10 from J, leaving 3 bases between them. The CDR3 loop is CASSLREQFF. The CDR3 DNA, read in part, is TGTGCCAGCAGTCTGAGAGAGCAGTTC.

Note on this clone: All gene names here are mouse names. The CDR3 is cut off 1 residue early in the read; its end comes from the germline J gene. This rearrangement joins TRBV26 to TRBJ1-2; 7 bases line up with TRBD1. CDR3 length: 14 amino acids. V trimming: 1 base; J trimming: 4 bases; junction bases outside the gene matches: 3. CDR1 and CDR2 (germline): KGHPV, FQNQEV (reference sequence). CDR3 DNA (partial): TGTGCCAGCAGTCTGTTGCAGGGGGGCTCCGACTACACC. As protein: CASSLLQGGSDYT. In full, the CDR3 reads CASSLLQGGSDYTF. Based on the CDR3 plus reference TRBV26 and TRBJ1-2, the full variable domain is NSKVIQTPRYLVKGQGQKAKMRCIPEKGHPVVFWYQQNKNNEFKFLINFQNQEVLQQIDMTEKRFSAECPSNSPCSLEIQSSEAGDSALYLCASSLLQGGSDYTFGSGTRLLVI.

For this clone: These gene names are mouse names. The CDR3 goes on 1 residue after the read ends, and that part is filled in from the germline J gene. The V gene is TRBV26, the J gene TRBJ2-2, with D unresolved. The CDR3 contains 13 residues. CDR1 is KGHPV, CDR2 FQNQEV, per germline (reference sequence). The V gene lost 4 bases and the J gene lost 4 bases, with 7 bases spanning the gap. The CDR3 DNA, read in part, is TGTGCCAGCAGTCCGGCCGGCACCGGGCAGCTCTAC. Translation: CASSPAGTGQLY. The entire CDR3 reads CASSPAGTGQLYF.

By sample fraction, this clone is large (0.1 to 1%). Gene names and germline match the mouse. From the germline J gene comes the end of the CDR3, since the read stops 1 residue before it. This chain joins TRBV26 and TRBJ2-3; 7 bases line up with TRBD2. CDR1 is KGHPV, CDR2 FQNQEV, per germline (reference sequence). V shed 5 bases and J 0 bases; nucleotides not matched to a gene: 2. The CDR3 sequence is 14 residues long. CDR3 residues: CASSSLGSAETLYF. The DNA read from the CDR3 is TGTGCCAGCAGTTCACTGGGGAGTGCAGAAACGCTGTAT.

A note on this clone: Gene names follow the mouse nomenclature. Sequencing ends 1 residue short of the CDR3 end; the germline J gene provides the rest. This chain links TRBV16 with TRBJ2-7; 8 nucleotides align to TRBD2. The length of the CDR3 is 14 residues. The trim removed 0 bases at V and 6 bases at J, leaving 4 bases unmatched. Looked up from germline, CDR1 is SGHSA and CDR2 is FRNQAP. This chain's CDR3 is CASSLEGGALEQYF. Incomplete CDR3 DNA: TGTGCAAGCAGCTTAGAAGGGGGGGCGCTTGAACAGTAC.

In this sample, this clone turned up once. Gene names and germline refer to mouse. From the germline J gene comes the end of the CDR3, since the read stops 1 residue before it. The chain recombines TRBV3 with TRBJ2-1, with D perhaps TRBD2 (6 bases). The germline gives CDR1 SNHLY, CDR2 FYNGKV (reference sequence). The CDR3 totals 14 residues. Trimming stripped 0 bases from V and 7 bases from J, with 10 bases between. Here the CDR3 reads CASSLARGEAEQFF. Partial CDR3 DNA: TGTGCCAGCAGCTTAGCGCGGGGGGAGGCTGAGCAGTTC.

Notes on this clone: The germline and genes are mouse ones. The missing CDR3 end, 1 residue past where the read stops, is filled in from the germline J gene. The rearrangement joins TRBV23 to TRBJ2-5; TRBD2 reflects the table's D call only, with no check against the DNA. From germline, CDR1 is KGHTA and CDR2 FQNQQP. This CDR3 has 13 residues. Partial CDR3 DNA: TGCTCCAGCAGTGGGACTGGGCAAGACACCCAGTAC. This codes for CSSSGTGQDTQY. In full, the CDR3 is CSSSGTGQDTQYF.

As regards this clone: Gene names are mouse gene names. The read is 1 residue too short to cover the CDR3 end, so that end is filled in from the germline J gene. This sequence joins TRBV13-2 and TRBJ2-2; TRBD2 aligns across 12 bases. Germline V CDR1 and CDR2: NNHNN, SYGAGS (reference sequence). This CDR3 comprises 16 residues. V dropped 6 bases and J dropped 5; count of bases not matched to a gene: 8. CDR3 protein: CASDPGLGGTTGQLYF. CDR3 DNA, as far as it was read: TGTGCCAGCGACCCAGGACTGGGGGGGACGACCGGGCAGCTCTAC.

Turning to this clone: Gene names follow the mouse nomenclature. The sequence runs out 1 residue before the end of the CDR3; the remainder is reconstructed from the germline J gene. This chain uses TRBV26 with TRBJ1-4, with 8 nucleotides matching TRBD1. Germline V gives CDR1 KGHPV, CDR2 FQNQEV (reference sequence). CDR3 length: 15 residues. Unmatched junction bases numbered 3, after V lost 6 bases and J lost 0 bases. CDR3 bases read: TGTGCCAGCAGCCCGACAGGGGTTTCCAACGAAAGATTATTT. Translating gives CASSPTGVSNERLF. The whole CDR3 region reads CASSPTGVSNERLFF.

As concerns this clone: Gene labels here are mouse ones. The read falls 1 residue short of the CDR3 end, and the missing part is taken from the germline J gene. This chain joins TRBV23 and TRBJ2-7; the listed D gene, TRBD2, was not tested against the DNA. The germline V gene encodes CDR1 KGHTA and CDR2 FQNQQP. This CDR3 is built from 14 residues. The CDR3 region is CSSSHGLGGREQYF. CDR3 bases read: TGCTCCAGCAGTCATGGACTGGGGGGGCGAGAACAGTAC.

This clone was seen a single time. Mouse germline and gene names are used. The read comes to an end 1 residue before the CDR3 does, leaving the germline J gene to fill in the end. The chain uses TRBV26 and TRBJ2-7; 12 positions agree with TRBD1. Trimming at V came to 4 bases and at J to 6 bases, leaving 1 base not matched to a gene. The germline gives CDR1 KGHPV, CDR2 FQNQEV (reference sequence). The CDR3 extends over 13 amino acids. The sequenced CDR3 bases are TGTGCCAGCAGTCGGGGACAGGGGGCTGAACAGTAC. Encoded protein: CASSRGQGAEQY. The entire CDR3 is CASSRGQGAEQYF.

For this clone: All gene names here are mouse names. The read gets to within 1 residue of the CDR3 end, and the germline J gene fills in the rest. The rearrangement links TRBV12-1 to TRBJ1-1, with a tentative D call TRBD1 (6 bases). Trimming removed 0 bases from V and 11 bases from J, with 12 bases in between. CDR1 is SGHSN, CDR2 HYEKVE, per germline. There are 12 residues in the CDR3. The CDR3 region is CASSLRDNGVFF. CDR3 bases read: TGTGCCAGCTCTCTCCGGGACAATGGGGTCTTC.

Comment on this clone: Here the gene names and germline are mouse. The DNA read from the CDR3 is TGTGCCAGCAGTCTGCAGGGGCGATCGCCCCTCTAC. Its protein product is CASSLQGRSPLY. From start to end, the CDR3 is CASSLQGRSPLYF. The gene calls are TRBV26 and TRBJ1-6, with D perhaps matching TRBD1 (6 bases). The read comes to an end 1 residue before the CDR3 does, leaving the germline J gene to fill in the end. TRBJ1-6 is designated an ORF whose function remains uncertain. V was clipped by 2 bases and J by 10 bases, with 9 bases between them. Germline V gives CDR1 KGHPV, CDR2 FQNQEV (reference sequence). The CDR3 extends over 13 amino acids.

As to this clone: Germline and genes here are mouse. The CDR3 extends 1 residue past the end of the read, so its final part is completed from the germline J gene. The V call is TRBV2, the J call TRBJ2-1; D unclear. The CDR3 loop spans 14 amino acids. V shed 0 bases and J shed 0 bases, with 3 bases lying between them. CDR1 and CDR2 from the germline V gene are LGHNA and YSYQKL. The CDR3: CASSQDSNYAEQFF. CDR3 DNA (partial): TGTGCCAGCAGCCAAGACAGTAACTATGCTGAGCAGTTC.

This clone was observed a few times. Gene and germline names: mouse. The read stops 1 residue short of the end of the CDR3; the missing end is completed from the germline J gene. The chain is built from TRBV1 and TRBJ2-1; 8 nucleotides line up with TRBD2. CDR3 length: 15 residues. Germline CDR1 and CDR2: NSQYPW and LRSPGD (reference sequence). V was pared by 4 bases and J by 3 bases, with 5 bases of the junction left unmatched. The CDR3 loop is CTCSGGLAFYAEQFF. CDR3 DNA, as far as it was read: TGCACCTGCAGTGGGGGACTGGCCTTCTATGCTGAGCAGTTC.

By proportion, this clone is medium-sized. The listed genes are named as in mouse. The read terminates 1 residue before the CDR3 end, so the remaining end is supplied by the germline J gene. The genes are TRBV31 and TRBJ2-7, with a weak D call TRBD2 (6 bases). Germline CDR1 is GKSSPN and CDR2 is SITVG. V lost 0 bases, J lost 1 base, and 7 bases lay in between. The CDR3 spans 13 residues. This CDR3 is CAWSLWGSYEQYF. The part of the CDR3 DNA that was read is TGTGCCTGGAGTCTTTGGGGGTCCTATGAACAGTAC.

To note about this clone: Each gene name is a mouse one. The sequenced fragment ends 1 residue before the CDR3 boundary, so the rest is inferred from the germline J gene. The chain has TRBV26 and TRBJ2-5; D might be TRBD1 (5 bases). This CDR3 is built from 11 residues. Trimming took off 5 bases at V and 5 bases at J, with 5 bases between the two ends. Germline V CDR1 and CDR2: KGHPV, FQNQEV (reference sequence). CDR3 DNA (partial): TGTGCCAGCAGTACAGGAGACACCCAGTAC. As protein: CASSTGDTQY. The whole CDR3 protein is CASSTGDTQYF.

About this clone itself: Any gene name here is a mouse gene name. The sequence runs out 1 residue before the end of the CDR3; the remainder is reconstructed from the germline J gene. This chain joins TRBV12-1 and TRBJ2-5, with 7 bases matching TRBD1. The CDR3 has 13 amino acids. Germline-derived CDR1 and CDR2 are SGHSN and HYEKVE. Trimming removed 4 bases from V and 6 bases from J; junction bases left unmatched: 6. CDR3: CASSRQGWDTQYF. The CDR3 bases that were read are TGTGCCAGCTCCAGACAGGGCTGGGACACCCAGTAC.

Details on this clone: Any gene name here is a mouse gene name. Read coverage stops 1 residue before the CDR3 terminus; the germline J gene supplies the remainder. V and J are TRBV1 and TRBJ2-7; weak D call: TRBD2 (7 bases). V shed 6 bases and J shed 5 bases, with 14 bases lying between them. This CDR3 region has 13 residues. Germline V gene lookup returns CDR1 NSQYPW and CDR2 LRSPGD (reference sequence). CDR3 DNA, as far as it was read: TGCACCTGCAGGCCGGGGGGCGCAGATGAACAGTAC. Translation gives CTCRPGGADEQY. The entire CDR3 sequence reads CTCRPGGADEQYF. The variable domain in full, completed from reference TRBV1 and TRBJ2-7, reads VTLLEQNPRWRLVPRGQAVNLRCILKNSQYPWMSWYQQDLQKQLQWLFTLRSPGDKEVKSLPGADYLATRVTDTELRLQVANMSQGRTLYCTCRPGGADEQYFGPGTRLTVL.

This clone was counted only a few times. Mouse names are used for the genes. The read comes to an end 1 residue before the CDR3 does, leaving the germline J gene to fill in the end. The chain employs TRBV23 and TRBJ2-1; the table's D gene call, TRBD2, was not cross checked with the DNA. CDR1 and CDR2 from the germline V gene are KGHTA and FQNQQP. CDR3 length equals 15 residues. CDR3 in amino acids: CSSSPWGGARAEQFF. The covered CDR3 bases are TGCTCCAGCAGCCCCTGGGGGGGCGCAAGGGCTGAGCAGTTC. The complete variable domain, with remaining parts taken from reference TRBV23 and TRBJ2-1, reads DAAVTQKPRYLIKMKGQEAEMKCIPEKGHTAVFWYQQKQSKELKFLIYFQNQQPLDQIDMVKERFSAVCPSSSLCSLGIRTCEAEDSALYLCSSSPWGGARAEQFFGPGTRLTVL.